The clone carrying this TCR beta chain was counted ten times or more. The antigen is not known. Fewer than 1.2 million sorted CD4+ or CD8+ T cells made each library. This record comes from a study of neurological immune-mediated disorders. V was shortened by 7 bases and J by 5 bases, with 11 bases between the two germline ends. In germline, CDR1 is SNHLY, CDR2 FYNNEI. This CDR3 has 13 amino acids. Findings and limits, study-wide: The greatest TCR clonal expansion appeared in HTLV-1-associated myelopathy and the smallest, falling below healthy controls, in multiple sclerosis.

The team produced cDNA through 5'RACE using 10-nucleotide random UMIs. TCRdb called the 5' RACE reads again in MiXCR, with one record for every CDR3 protein. The sample records tens of thousands of distinct CDR3 sequences, roughly 12% being singletons. This receptor was obtained from a woman aged 25 to 39 with HTLV-1-associated myelopathy (HAM/TSP). Sequenced material: CD4+ T cells from blood. The chain couples TRBV2 to TRBJ2-2; maybe TRBD1 (6 bases). The CDR3, as DNA: TGTGCCAGCAACCCAACAGGGACCGGGGAGCTGTTTTTT. Translated, it gives CASNPTGTGELFF.